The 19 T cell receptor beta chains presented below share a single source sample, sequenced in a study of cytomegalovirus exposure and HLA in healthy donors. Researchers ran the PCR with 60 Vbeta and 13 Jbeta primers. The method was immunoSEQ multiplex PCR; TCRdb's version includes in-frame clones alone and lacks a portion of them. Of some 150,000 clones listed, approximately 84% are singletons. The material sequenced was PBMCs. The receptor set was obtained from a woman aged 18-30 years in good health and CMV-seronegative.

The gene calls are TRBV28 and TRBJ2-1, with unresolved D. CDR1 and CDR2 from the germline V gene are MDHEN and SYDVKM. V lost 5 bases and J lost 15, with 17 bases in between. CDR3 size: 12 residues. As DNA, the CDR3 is TGTGCCAGCAGTCCATCCGACCTAGGCGGGTTCTTC. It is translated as CASSPSDLGGFF.

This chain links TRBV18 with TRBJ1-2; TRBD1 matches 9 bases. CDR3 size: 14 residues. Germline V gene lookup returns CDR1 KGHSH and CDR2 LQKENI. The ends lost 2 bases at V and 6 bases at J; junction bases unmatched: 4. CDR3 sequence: CASSPTTGGDGYTF. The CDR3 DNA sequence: TGTGCCAGCTCACCAACGACAGGGGGAGATGGCTACACCTTC.

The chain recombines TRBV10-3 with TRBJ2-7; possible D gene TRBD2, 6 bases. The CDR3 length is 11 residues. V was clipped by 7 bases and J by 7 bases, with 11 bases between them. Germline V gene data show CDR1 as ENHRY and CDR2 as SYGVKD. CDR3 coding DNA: TGTGCCATCACCAGCGGGTCAGAGCAGTACTTC. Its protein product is CAITSGSEQYF.

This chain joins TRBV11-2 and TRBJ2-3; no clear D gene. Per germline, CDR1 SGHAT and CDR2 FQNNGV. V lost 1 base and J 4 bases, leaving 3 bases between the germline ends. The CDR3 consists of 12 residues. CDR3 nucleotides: TGTGCCAGCAGCTTAGGCGCAGATACGCAGTATTTT. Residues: CASSLGADTQYF.

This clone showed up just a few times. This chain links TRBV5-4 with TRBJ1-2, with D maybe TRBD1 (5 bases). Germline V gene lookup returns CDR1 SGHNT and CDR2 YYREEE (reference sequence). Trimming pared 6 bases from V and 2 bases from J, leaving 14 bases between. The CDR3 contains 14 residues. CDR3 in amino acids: CASTPEKGNYGYTF. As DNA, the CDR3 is TGTGCCAGCACCCCGGAAAAGGGGAACTATGGCTACACCTTC.

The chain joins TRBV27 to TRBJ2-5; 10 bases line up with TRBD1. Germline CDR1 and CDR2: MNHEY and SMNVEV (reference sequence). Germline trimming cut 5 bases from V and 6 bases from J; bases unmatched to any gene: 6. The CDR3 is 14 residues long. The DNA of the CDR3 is TGTGCCAGCAGTCGACAGGGGGCTCTCAAGACCCAGTACTTC. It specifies CASSRQGALKTQYF.

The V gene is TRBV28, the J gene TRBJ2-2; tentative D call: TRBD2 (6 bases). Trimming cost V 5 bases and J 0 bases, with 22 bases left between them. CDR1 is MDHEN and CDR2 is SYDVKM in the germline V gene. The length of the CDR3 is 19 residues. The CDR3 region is CASSPSGLGEVSNTGELFF. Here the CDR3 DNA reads TGTGCCAGCAGTCCCTCGGGGTTGGGGGAGGTCTCGAACACCGGGGAGCTGTTTTTT.

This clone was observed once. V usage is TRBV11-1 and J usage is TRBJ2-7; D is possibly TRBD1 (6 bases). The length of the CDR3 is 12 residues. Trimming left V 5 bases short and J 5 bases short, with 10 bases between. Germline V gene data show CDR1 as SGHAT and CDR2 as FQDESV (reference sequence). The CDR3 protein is CASSPDRDEQYF. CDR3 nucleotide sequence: TGTGCCAGCAGCCCGGACAGAGACGAGCAGTACTTC. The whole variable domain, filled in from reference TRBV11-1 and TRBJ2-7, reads EAEVAQSPRYKITEKSQAVAFWCDPISGHATLYWYRQILGQGPELLVQFQDESVVDDSQLPKDRFSAERLKGVDSTLKIQPAELGDSAMYLCASSPDRDEQYFGPGTRLTVT.

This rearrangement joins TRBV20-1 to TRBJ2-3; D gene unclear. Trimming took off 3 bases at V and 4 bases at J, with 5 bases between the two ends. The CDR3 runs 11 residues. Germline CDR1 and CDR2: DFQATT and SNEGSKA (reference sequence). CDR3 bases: TGCAGTGCTAGCCATGCAGATACGCAGTATTTT. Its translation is CSASHADTQYF.

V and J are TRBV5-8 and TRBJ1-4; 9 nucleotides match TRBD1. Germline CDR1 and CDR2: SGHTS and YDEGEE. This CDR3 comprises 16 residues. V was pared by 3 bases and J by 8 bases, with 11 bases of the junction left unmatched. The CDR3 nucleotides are TGTGCCAGCAGCTCGAGGACAGGGGCTTTTCGGGAAAAACTGTTTTTT. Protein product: CASSSRTGAFREKLFF.

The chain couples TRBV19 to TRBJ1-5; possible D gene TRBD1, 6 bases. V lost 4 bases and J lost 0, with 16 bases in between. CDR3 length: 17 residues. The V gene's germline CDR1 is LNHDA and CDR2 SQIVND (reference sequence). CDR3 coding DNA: TGTGCCAGTAGTACGCTATCCCGGGACATTAGCAATCAGCCCCAGCATTTT. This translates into CASSTLSRDISNQPQHF.

The CDR3 DNA is TGCAGCCAAGATAACAACGAAACGGGACAGAAAATATCCTACGAGCAGTACTTC. Protein product: CSQDNNETGQKISYEQYF. This chain connects TRBV29-1 to TRBJ2-7, with 7 bases matching TRBD1. This CDR3 is 18 amino acids long. Germline values: CDR1 SQVTM, CDR2 ANQGSEA. The trim removed 8 bases at V and 1 base at J, leaving 23 bases unmatched.

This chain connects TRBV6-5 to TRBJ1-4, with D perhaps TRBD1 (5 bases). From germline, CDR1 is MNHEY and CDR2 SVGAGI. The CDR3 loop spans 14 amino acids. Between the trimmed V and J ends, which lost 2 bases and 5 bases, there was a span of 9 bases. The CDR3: CASSYLGGNEKLFF. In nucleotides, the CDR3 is TGTGCCAGCAGTTACCTGGGGGGGAATGAAAAACTGTTTTTT.

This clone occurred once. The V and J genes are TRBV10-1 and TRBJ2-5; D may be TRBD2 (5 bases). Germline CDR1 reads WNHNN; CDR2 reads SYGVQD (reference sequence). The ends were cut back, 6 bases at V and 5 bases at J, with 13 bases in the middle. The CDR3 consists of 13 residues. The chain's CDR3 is CASRASGSETQYF. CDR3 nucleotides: TGCGCCAGCAGGGCAAGCGGTTCGGAGACCCAGTACTTC.

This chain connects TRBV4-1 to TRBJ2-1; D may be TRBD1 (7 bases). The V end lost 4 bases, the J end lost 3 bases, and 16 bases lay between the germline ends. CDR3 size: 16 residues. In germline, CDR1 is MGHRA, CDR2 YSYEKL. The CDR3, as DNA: TGCGCCAGCAGCCCAAGGGCGGGGACAGTCTACAATGAGCAGTTCTTC. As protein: CASSPRAGTVYNEQFF.

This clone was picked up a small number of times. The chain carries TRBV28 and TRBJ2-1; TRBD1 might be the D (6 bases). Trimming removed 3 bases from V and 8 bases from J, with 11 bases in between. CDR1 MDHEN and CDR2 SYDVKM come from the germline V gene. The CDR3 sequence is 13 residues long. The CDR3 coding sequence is TGTGCCAGCAGTTTCGCCAGGGGATATGAGCAGTTCTTC. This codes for CASSFARGYEQFF.

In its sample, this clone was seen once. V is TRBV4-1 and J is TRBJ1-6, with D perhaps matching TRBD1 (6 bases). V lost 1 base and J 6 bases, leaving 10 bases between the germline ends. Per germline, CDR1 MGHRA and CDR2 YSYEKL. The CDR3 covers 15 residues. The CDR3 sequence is CASSQGRDINSPLHF. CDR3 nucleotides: TGCGCCAGCAGCCAAGGCCGGGACATTAATTCACCCCTCCACTTT.

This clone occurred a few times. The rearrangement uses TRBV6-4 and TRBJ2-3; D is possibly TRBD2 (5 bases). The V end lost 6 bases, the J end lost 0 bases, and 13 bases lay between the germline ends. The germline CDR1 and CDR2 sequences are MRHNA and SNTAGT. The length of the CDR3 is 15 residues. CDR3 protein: CASSEGSTSTDTQYF. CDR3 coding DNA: TGTGCCAGCAGCGAGGGTAGCACTAGCACAGATACGCAGTATTTT.

The CDR3 reads CASSLRLFTDTQYF. In DNA form, the CDR3 reads TGTGCCAGCAGCTTGCGACTCTTCACAGATACGCAGTATTTT. The chain has TRBV5-6 and TRBJ2-3; D is uncertain. V shed 1 base and J shed 2 bases, with 8 bases lying between them. There are 14 residues in the CDR3. Germline V lookup: CDR1 SGHDT, CDR2 YYEEEE.